This T cell receptor (beta chain) was identified during a study of CD8+ T cells in alopecia areata (dated by TCRdb to 2016 to 2019). The study in broad terms: In both human patients and the C3H/HeJ mouse model, the study applied high-throughput TCRbeta sequencing to look at T cell clonal expansion in alopecia areata. Human TCRbeta sequencing covered scalp tissue and sorted CD4+ and CD8+ peripheral blood T cells from patchy and totalis/universalis alopecia areata patients and healthy controls. Scalp clonality was compared across normal scalp (n=4), patchy alopecia areata scalp (n=8), and alopecia totalis/universalis scalp (n=8). The RNA source kit depended on sample type: the PAXgene miRNA kit for fixed scalp, the miRNeasy kit for PBMCs, and the RNeasy kit for mouse skin. TCRbeta CDR3 regions were amplified by immunoSEQ multiplex PCR with 35 Vbeta forward and 13 Jbeta reverse primers. General conclusions and limits of the study: Compared with mice, TCR sequences shared between patients were less clear, possibly partly because of HLA diversity across the patient population. Compared with normal scalp, lesional scalp, particularly in alopecia totalis/universalis, had higher clonality and more expanded CD8+ clones, which suggests antigenic drive. Resident alphabeta T cells in normal human skin are also sequenced, complicating scalp TCR repertoire analysis, unlike mouse skin dominated by gammadelta T cells.

To note about this clone: The antigen it recognizes is unknown. Base qualities are not recorded, but no much larger clone differs from it by a single base.

The library was prepared using the immunoSEQ multiplex PCR assay. For TCR sequencing, RNA was extracted from every sample and reverse transcribed into cDNA to serve as template. First-strand cDNA was synthesized using SuperScript III with a 2:1 mix of oligo-dT and random hexamers. A synthetic immune receptor repertoire was used to gauge amplification bias, and whatever bias remained was removed computationally. In the original analysis: Raw reads were preprocessed for error removal, and CDR3 was defined according to IMGT conventions as running from the conserved cysteine to phenylalanine. Clonality was computed as 1 minus the Shannon entropy, with the entropy normalized by log2 of the number of productive unique TCRs. Scalp TCRbeta sequences were cross-referenced with sorted blood CD4 and CD8 repertoires so that the CD4 or CD8 identity of scalp clones could be inferred. The immuneACCESS repertoire file appears here via TCRdb, limited to in-frame rearrangements. These files lack a portion of the clones; in checked studies, under half of the deficit traces to unresolved V genes, and the cause of the others is not known. That table is the source of V, J and clone size, and D and trimming were worked out from the DNA. Here the sample has roughly 150,000 clones; around two thirds occur a single time. The top ten clones comprise about 38% of the sample.

PBMCs were isolated by density centrifugation and stained for CD3, CD4 and CD8, after which CD4+ and CD8+ T cells were sorted on a FACSAria. Unaffected controls provided scalp biopsies and blood samples. V is reduced by 0 bases and J by 1 base, leaving a spacing of 7 bases between them. Via the germline V gene, CDR1 is SGDLS and CDR2 YYNGEE. CDR3 length: 14 amino acids, cysteine to phenylalanine. The entry retains the CDR3 DNA only, 42 bases that are in frame from base 1. The sequence derives from a human donor in good health. The rearranged chain carries TRBV9 and TRBJ2-5; the D gene cannot be named for sure. What was sequenced was CD8+ T cells sorted from blood. The CDR3 amino acid sequence is: CASSVGARQETQYF. Here is the DNA: TGTGCCAGCAGCGTAGGGGCTCGCCAAGAGACCCAGTACTTC.